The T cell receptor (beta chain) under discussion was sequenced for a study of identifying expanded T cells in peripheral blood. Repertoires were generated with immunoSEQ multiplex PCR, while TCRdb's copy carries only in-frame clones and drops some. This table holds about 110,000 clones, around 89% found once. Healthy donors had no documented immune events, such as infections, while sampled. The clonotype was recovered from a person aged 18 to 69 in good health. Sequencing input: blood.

The CDR3 nucleotides are TGTGCCAGCAGCTTCGGGAGGGGAGGGCGTGAAAAACTGTTTTTT. It translates to CASSFGRGGREKLFF. The chain joins TRBV6-1 to TRBJ1-4, with D perhaps matching TRBD1 (5 bases). The CDR3 totals 15 residues. V was clipped by 6 bases and J by 7 bases, with 18 bases between them. CDR1 is MNHNS, CDR2 SASEGT, per germline.